These 16 T cell receptor beta chains were all obtained from the same sample, sequenced in a study of immune evolution from preneoplasia to lung adenocarcinoma. Only in-frame clones appear in the TCRdb table, and some are missing; sequencing was by immunoSEQ multiplex PCR. This sample carries 16,000 or so clones, 70% to 90% of them seen once, and the ten largest clones take around 2.6%. The specimen sequenced was FFPE invasive lung adenocarcinoma tissue. The receptors come from a person aged 70 to 79 with invasive lung adenocarcinoma.

The chain joins TRBV29-1 to TRBJ2-5; D possibly corresponds to TRBD2 (6 bases). V dropped 7 bases and J dropped 7 bases, with 16 bases sitting between them. Germline V gene data show CDR1 as SQVTM and CDR2 as ANQGSEA. CDR3 length equals 12 residues. Here the CDR3 reads CSGFREIGTQYF. Written as DNA, the CDR3 is TGCAGCGGGTTTCGGGAGATTGGGACCCAGTACTTC.

The chain couples TRBV2 to TRBJ2-3; 8 bases align to TRBD2. V was pared by 3 bases and J by 2 bases, with 4 bases of the junction left unmatched. Germline V gives CDR1 SNHLY, CDR2 FYNNEI. The CDR3 covers 15 residues. CDR3 DNA: TGTGCCAGCAGTGAGGGACTAGGAGACACAGATACGCAGTATTTT. Protein product: CASSEGLGDTDTQYF.

The chain couples TRBV4-1 to TRBJ2-7; 11 bases agree with TRBD2. The CDR3 has 18 amino acids. Germline V gene sequence: CDR1 MGHRA, CDR2 YSYEKL. Trimming took 0 bases from V and 2 from J; bases not matched to a gene: 9. CDR3 DNA: TGCGCCAGCAGCCAAGACCGACAGGGACTAGCGGTTCCCTACGAGCAGTACTTC. This gives the protein CASSQDRQGLAVPYEQYF.

The sample holds one count of this clone. V gene TRBV19 combines with J gene TRBJ2-2, with no clear D. The CDR3 is 11 amino acids. Germline V lookup: CDR1 LNHDA, CDR2 SQIVND (reference sequence). V gave up 6 bases and J gave up 1 base, with 0 bases separating them. The CDR3 bases are TGTGCCAGTAGGAACACCGGGGAGCTGTTTTTT. The encoded protein is CASRNTGELFF.

The chain has TRBV7-9 and TRBJ2-5; D is undetermined. CDR1 SEHNR and CDR2 FQNEAQ come from the germline V gene (reference sequence). V gave up 1 base and J gave up 7 bases, with 7 bases separating them. This CDR3 is 12 amino acids long. The DNA for the CDR3 is TGTGCCAGCAGCTTAGAGGTCGGGACCCAGTACTTC. Translation gives CASSLEVGTQYF.

V gene TRBV18 combines with J gene TRBJ2-3; possibly TRBD1 or TRBD2 for D (5 bases each). This CDR3 has 12 amino acids. The germline CDR1 and CDR2 sequences are KGHSH and LQKENI. Trimming took 3 bases from V and 9 from J, leaving 10 bases between them. CDR3 nucleotides: TGTGCCAGCTCACCCAACCGGGACACGCAGTATTTT. Its translation: CASSPNRDTQYF.

The rearrangement links TRBV6-4 to TRBJ2-1; perhaps D is TRBD1 or TRBD2 (5 bases each). This CDR3 comprises 16 residues. Germline lookup yields CDR1 MRHNA and CDR2 SNTAGT. V lost 0 bases and J 1 base, leaving 10 bases between the germline ends. The CDR3 region has the DNA TGTGCCAGCAGTGACTCGACAGCGGCGTCCTACAATGAGCAGTTCTTC. Translation: CASSDSTAASYNEQFF.

The chain is built from TRBV10-2 and TRBJ2-3; D call uncertain. V shed 2 bases and J shed 9 bases, with 9 bases lying between them. The length of the CDR3 is 12 residues. Per germline, CDR1 WSHSY and CDR2 SAAADI. The CDR3 reads CASSETARTQYF. The CDR3 DNA reads TGCGCCAGCAGTGAGACCGCCCGGACGCAGTATTTT.

This clone was picked up one time. As DNA, the CDR3 is TGTGCCTACCAAAGGGCGGGGGGGAGCACAGATACGCAGTATTTT. Its protein product is CAYQRAGGSTDTQYF. V usage is TRBV30 and J usage is TRBJ2-3; 9 positions match TRBD2. Germline-derived CDR1 and CDR2 are GTSNPN and SVGIG (reference sequence). This CDR3 is 15 amino acids long. V shed 7 bases, J shed 0 bases, and the junction held 8 bases outside the gene matches.

The chain carries TRBV11-3 and TRBJ2-1, with D uncertain. Trimming pared 4 bases from V and 7 bases from J, leaving 8 bases between. The CDR3 totals 12 residues. Germline-derived CDR1 and CDR2 are SGHNT and YENEEA. CDR3 region: CASSSHGNEQFF. CDR3 DNA: TGTGCCAGCAGCTCCCATGGGAATGAGCAGTTCTTC. Using reference TRBV11-3 and TRBJ2-1 for the parts outside the CDR3, the full variable domain is EAGVVQSPRYKIIEKKQPVAFWCNPISGHNTLYWYLQNLGQGPELLIRYENEEAVDDSQLPKDRFSAERLKGVDSTLKIQPAELGDSAVYLCASSSHGNEQFFGPGTRLTVL.

This clone turned up a few times. The chain has TRBV19 and TRBJ1-5; 7 bases agree with TRBD1. The CDR3 sequence is 16 residues long. V trimming: 4 bases; J trimming: 0 bases; junction bases outside the gene matches: 6. Germline V CDR1 and CDR2: LNHDA, SQIVND (reference sequence). Here the CDR3 DNA reads TGTGCCAGTAGTACGGGGACAGCTCGTAGCAATCAGCCCCAGCATTTT. As protein: CASSTGTARSNQPQHF.

The chain combines TRBV5-8 with TRBJ1-1; 7 nucleotides align to TRBD1. V lost 5 bases, J lost 0 bases, and 7 bases stayed unmatched. The germline CDR1 and CDR2 sequences are SGHTS and YDEGEE. The CDR3 is 15 residues long. The CDR3 DNA follows: TGTGCCAGCAGGGTGAGGACAGGAATGAACACTGAAGCTTTCTTT. Translation gives CASRVRTGMNTEAFF.

V is TRBV2 and J is TRBJ1-1, with a weak D call TRBD1 (6 bases). The germline V gene has CDR1 SNHLY and CDR2 FYNNEI. Trimming removed 7 bases from V and 5 bases from J, with 14 bases in between. This CDR3 is built from 13 residues. The CDR3 sequence: CASIREGGTEAFF. The CDR3 region has the DNA TGTGCCAGCATAAGGGAGGGGGGAACTGAAGCTTTCTTT.

This chain joins TRBV19 and TRBJ2-2; D uncertain. The CDR3 runs 13 residues. Trimming cost V 0 bases and J 10 bases, with 9 bases left between them. Germline assignment: CDR1 LNHDA and CDR2 SQIVND (reference sequence). The CDR3 nucleotides read TGTGCCAGTAGTATAGACAGGCCGGAGGAGCTGTTTTTT. It yields the protein CASSIDRPEELFF.

The chain joins TRBV4-1 to TRBJ1-2; 10 bases line up with TRBD1. The CDR3 loop spans 15 amino acids. Germline CDR1 is MGHRA and CDR2 is YSYEKL. Trimming cost V 2 bases and J 8 bases; bases outside gene matches: 8. CDR3 in amino acids: CASSQPGQGFYGYTF. In DNA, the CDR3 is TGCGCCAGCAGCCAACCGGGACAGGGGTTTTACGGCTACACCTTC.

The chain carries TRBV6-6 and TRBJ1-3; 8 nucleotides align to TRBD1. Trimming cost V 6 bases and J 3 bases; bases outside gene matches: 4. The length of the CDR3 is 14 residues. The germline V gene encodes CDR1 MNHNY and CDR2 SVGAGI (reference sequence). The CDR3 spells CASSPQGDGNTIYF. CDR3 DNA: TGTGCCAGCAGCCCACAGGGGGATGGAAACACCATATATTTT.